This entry is about one T cell receptor beta chain. Its antigen is still unknown. The repertoire was sequenced with immunoSEQ multiplex PCR; TCRdb's copy has only in-frame clones and lacks some. The sample shows some 21,000 clones, 84% of them seen only once. The sample belongs to a study of a mutant IDH1 vaccine in newly diagnosed glioma. Across the whole study: Beginning 4-6 weeks after radiotherapy alone, or with temozolomide cycles, vaccination took place. It was radiotherapy, temozolomide, or both that patients received previously, with most receiving both.

Study results and limitations: Apparently unrelated to pseudoprogression were changes in the top peripheral T cell clonotypes.

Time point in this sample: week 47, end of study. The study gave 300 ug of mutant IDH1 20-mer peptide per vaccine dose, with topical imiquimod. Material: PBMCs, obtained from a glioma patient whose treatment included an IDH1 peptide vaccine. The TCR was taken from a man aged 40-50 years with glioma.

For the CDR3, the DNA is TGTGCCAGCAGCCAGAGGGGGGAGGCTAGTAATGAGCAGTTCTTC. Translated: CASSQRGEASNEQFF. The V and J genes are TRBV6-5 and TRBJ2-1; tentatively, D is TRBD1 or TRBD2 (6 bases each). The V end was cut by 6 bases, the J end by 7 bases, with 19 bases between. The CDR3 extends over 15 amino acids. Per the germline V gene, CDR1 is MNHEY and CDR2 is SVGAGI.